Listed here are 15 T cell receptor beta chains from one sample, sequenced in a study of blood T cell repertoires in COVID-19 (dated by TCRdb to 2020 to 2022). The library relied on the immunoSEQ multiplex PCR assay. In its TCRdb copy, this immuneACCESS table keeps in-frame sequences only and misses some clones. Where compared with another copy, unresolved V genes explain less than half of these, and the others have no known cause. The table for this sample lists 200,000 to 250,000 clones; around 82% of them were counted only once. In total, the top ten clones hold roughly 2.4% of the sample. Sequenced material: peripheral blood. The receptor source for this set is an older woman with acute or convalescent COVID-19.

The chain is built from TRBV19 and TRBJ1-2, with 7 positions matching TRBD1. Germline CDR1 reads LNHDA; CDR2 reads SQIVND (reference sequence). The V gene end was trimmed by 6 bases and the J gene end by 4 bases; junction bases not matched to a gene: 8. The CDR3 loop spans 14 amino acids. The DNA for the CDR3 is TGTGCCAGTAGATGGGGGACAGAACTCTATGGCTACACCTTC. Translation gives CASRWGTELYGYTF.

The rearrangement uses TRBV6-2 or TRBV6-3 and TRBJ1-2, with no clear D. The ends were cut back, 0 bases at V and 4 bases at J, with 9 bases in the middle. CDR3 size: 14 residues. In germline, CDR1 is MNHEY, CDR2 SVGEGT. The CDR3 nucleotides read TGTGCCAGCAGTTACTCATTGCGCACCTATGGCTACACCTTC. Residues: CASSYSLRTYGYTF.

The chain is built from TRBV4-1 and TRBJ2-7; D gene unclear. This CDR3 comprises 14 residues. Trimming left V 0 bases short and J 2 bases short, with 8 bases between. The V gene's germline CDR1 is MGHRA and CDR2 YSYEKL. CDR3 DNA sequence: TGCGCCAGCAGCCAAGATCCAGGCGCCTACGAGCAGTACTTC. This encodes CASSQDPGAYEQYF.

The rearrangement joins TRBV28 to TRBJ1-2; the D gene is possibly TRBD1 (5 bases). Trimming removed 3 bases at V and 7 bases at J, with 21 bases between. The germline V gene has CDR1 MDHEN and CDR2 SYDVKM. This CDR3 spans 16 amino acids. The CDR3 DNA follows: TGTGCCAGCAGTTTCGGTAGTGGGGCTTGGGCTGGTGGCTACACCTTC. This codes for CASSFGSGAWAGGYTF.

The chain has TRBV6-2 or TRBV6-3 and TRBJ1-2, with D perhaps TRBD1 (5 bases). The CDR3 sequence is 14 residues long. Germline V CDR1 and CDR2: MNHEY, SVGEGT. Trimming removed 0 bases from V and 6 bases from J, with 11 bases in between. The CDR3, as DNA: TGTGCCAGCAGTTACTCGCGGGGGAATAATGGCTACACCTTC. This gives the protein CASSYSRGNNGYTF.

V gene TRBV9 combines with J gene TRBJ2-3; D gene uncertain. The ends were cut back, 4 bases at V and 6 bases at J, with 12 bases in the middle. CDR1 is SGDLS, CDR2 YYNGEE, per germline. The CDR3 covers 13 residues. The CDR3 spells CASSHNDGDTQYF. Here the CDR3 DNA reads TGTGCCAGCAGCCATAACGACGGGGATACGCAGTATTTT.

V gene TRBV5-6 combines with J gene TRBJ2-6; D not resolved. The germline CDR1 and CDR2 sequences are SGHDT and YYEEEE. Trimming left V 3 bases short and J 1 base short, with 8 bases between. The length of the CDR3 is 15 residues. CDR3 coding DNA: TGTGCCAGCAGCTCACCGCGATCTGGGGCCAACGTCCTGACTTTC. This codes for CASSSPRSGANVLTF.

V and J are TRBV7-2 and TRBJ2-7, with TRBD2 matching over 8 bases. The CDR3 runs to 15 residues. The germline V gene encodes CDR1 SGHTA and CDR2 FQGNSA. Unmatched junction bases numbered 7, after V lost 2 bases and J lost 4 bases. The CDR3 sequence: CASSLLAGGSYEQYF. The DNA of the CDR3 is TGTGCCAGCAGCTTACTGGCGGGGGGTTCGTACGAGCAGTACTTC.

The chain links TRBV7-6 to TRBJ2-7; 7 nucleotides agree with TRBD1. The CDR3 is made up of 14 amino acids. Trimming at V came to 2 bases and at J to 5 bases, leaving 6 bases not matched to a gene. Germline CDR1 SGHVS, CDR2 FNYEAQ. CDR3 coding DNA: TGTGCCAGCAGCTTAAGTCAGGGGGTCGACGAGCAGTACTTC. Its protein product is CASSLSQGVDEQYF.

The chain couples TRBV4-3 to TRBJ1-3; D not resolved. The V end was cut by 0 bases, the J end by 5 bases, with 11 bases between. The CDR3 runs 15 residues. CDR1 and CDR2 (germline): LGHNA, YSLEER. In DNA form, the CDR3 reads TGCGCCAGCAGCCAAGAGGCCGGGTTTAGAAACACCATATATTTT. Amino acids: CASSQEAGFRNTIYF.

The chain employs TRBV9 and TRBJ2-5; 11 bases match TRBD2. The ends lost 4 bases at V and 3 bases at J; junction bases unmatched: 11. Germline-derived CDR1 and CDR2 are SGDLS and YYNGEE. The CDR3 covers 17 residues. CDR3: CASSLSGGAAIKETQYF. CDR3 bases: TGTGCCAGCAGCCTTAGCGGGGGGGCTGCAATAAAAGAGACCCAGTACTTC.

This clone was seen only once. The V gene is TRBV6-1, the J gene TRBJ2-4; D is undetermined. The CDR3 is 15 amino acids. Trimming pared 0 bases from V and 2 bases from J, leaving 8 bases between. The germline V gene encodes CDR1 MNHNS and CDR2 SASEGT. For the CDR3, the DNA is TGTGCCAGCAGTGAAGCGCAAGCATCCAAAAACATTCAGTACTTC. As protein: CASSEAQASKNIQYF.

The chain joins TRBV4-2 to TRBJ2-1, with TRBD2 matching over 11 bases. Trimming removed 0 bases from V and 6 bases from J; junction bases left unmatched: 25. The germline V gene encodes CDR1 LGHNA and CDR2 YNFKEQ. This CDR3 is built from 23 residues. For the CDR3, the DNA is TGTGCCAGCAGCCAAGATCCGAGATCATTGGGGACTAGCGGCTCTGTAATCTCCAATGAGCAGTTCTTC. As protein: CASSQDPRSLGTSGSVISNEQFF.

The rearrangement links TRBV7-9 to TRBJ1-4; TRBD1 might be the D (6 bases). Trimming removed 1 base at V and 12 bases at J, with 12 bases between. The CDR3 totals 13 residues. Germline-derived CDR1 and CDR2 are SEHNR and FQNEAQ (reference sequence). The CDR3 sequence is CASSLELRTELFF. DNA for the CDR3: TGTGCCAGCAGCTTAGAACTCCGGACAGAACTGTTTTTT.

V gene TRBV19 combines with J gene TRBJ1-2, with 7 bases fitting TRBD1. Germline lookup yields CDR1 LNHDA and CDR2 SQIVND (reference sequence). Trimming removed 7 bases from V and 6 bases from J; junction bases left unmatched: 5. This CDR3 contains 12 residues. Here the CDR3 reads CASTLTGNGYTF. CDR3 nucleotide sequence: TGTGCCAGTACCCTGACAGGGAATGGCTACACCTTC.